This paragraph covers one TCR beta chain sequence. This record belongs to a study of blood T cell repertoires in COVID-19. Study summary: Some COVID-19 samples were acute and others convalescent; all came from the United States, Italy and Spain. PBMCs, B-cell-depleted T cells, or T cells were the source of the cDNA or gDNA that made up the material.

Per the authors' pipeline: The assay estimated nucleated cells by amplifying reference gene primers. Clones were read by immunoSEQ multiplex PCR, and TCRdb kept only the in-frame ones, dropping some. V and J calls and clone size follow that table, whereas D and trimming were derived from the DNA. Here the sample spans roughly 61,000 clones, around 90% being singletons. The CDR3 sequence is 13 residues long. Trimming cost V 1 base and J 8 bases; bases outside gene matches: 1. Germline values: CDR1 SEHNR, CDR2 FQNEAQ (reference sequence). The receptor's source is an older man with acute or convalescent COVID-19. The rearrangement uses TRBV7-9 and TRBJ1-1; TRBD1 aligns across 10 bases. Sequencing used peripheral blood. CDR3 sequence reads: CASSLGTGGEAFF. CDR3 bases: TGTGCCAGCAGCTTAGGGACAGGGGGAGAAGCTTTCTTT.